This entry is about one T cell receptor beta chain. Germline is not matched at one junction end, which may reflect a read error. TCRdb re-called the 5' RACE reads with MiXCR, one entry per CDR3 protein. The sample lists approximately 1.8 million distinct CDR3 sequences; less than 40% were seen once. The source of the sample is a study of identical twins. Germline V CDR1 and CDR2: MNHNS, SASEGT. CDR3 length: 13 amino acids. This receptor was obtained from a newborn girl in good health. The chain is built from TRBV6-1 and TRBJ1-2; unclear D gene. Specimen: cord blood. The CDR3 sequence: CASSEAPNYGNTF. The CDR3 DNA reads as TGTGCCAGCAGTGAAGCACCTAACTATGGCAACACCTTC.